The 30 T cell receptor beta chains below were found in one sample sequenced in a study of T cell responses to AZD1222 COVID-19 vaccine. This table comes from immunoSEQ multiplex PCR, and its TCRdb copy is limited to in-frame clones, with some not included. The repertoire holds about 85,000 clones, with 85% to 90% as singletons. This sample comprised peripheral blood, obtained on day 0 of AZD1222 vaccination. The receptors derive from an adult in good health.

The V gene is TRBV28, the J gene TRBJ1-4; TRBD1 matches at 12 bases. CDR1 and CDR2 from the germline V gene are MDHEN and SYDVKM. The CDR3 has 14 amino acids. The ends lost 8 bases at V and 10 bases at J; junction bases unmatched: 8. The CDR3 spells CASGDRGPLGKLFF. CDR3 nucleotides: TGTGCCAGCGGGGACAGGGGGCCACTTGGAAAACTGTTTTTT.

This clone is a singleton in its sample. This chain joins TRBV11-2 and TRBJ2-1; a possible D gene is TRBD1 (5 bases). V was shortened by 2 bases and J by 8 bases, with 13 bases between the two germline ends. The CDR3 length is 14 residues. Germline V gives CDR1 SGHAT, CDR2 FQNNGV. The CDR3 DNA sequence: TGTGCCAGCAGCTTATCCCAGGGAATCGATGAGCAGTTCTTC. This sequence encodes CASSLSQGIDEQFF.

The V and J genes are TRBV25-1 and TRBJ1-2; D might be TRBD1 (5 bases). V was pared by 8 bases and J by 4 bases, with 11 bases between. This CDR3 has 12 residues. Germline V gives CDR1 MGHDK, CDR2 SYGVNS. DNA for the CDR3: TGTGCCAGCGGGGGACCGAGCTATGGCTACACCTTC. Translation gives CASGGPSYGYTF.

The chain links TRBV19 to TRBJ2-1; D is unresolved. Trimming left V 6 bases short and J 15 bases short, with 21 bases between. The CDR3 is 13 amino acids. Germline V gene data show CDR1 as LNHDA and CDR2 as SQIVND (reference sequence). The CDR3 DNA sequence: TGTGCCAGTAGGTTTTTAGGAGACCCCATAAGGTTCTTC. Its protein product is CASRFLGDPIRFF. Full variable domain (missing parts from reference TRBV19 and TRBJ2-1): DGGITQSPKYLFRKEGQNVTLSCEQNLNHDAMYWYRQDPGQGLRLIYYSQIVNDFQKGDIAEGYSVSREKKESFPLTVTSAQKNPTAFYLCASRFLGDPIRFFGPGTRLTVL.

This chain uses TRBV5-1 with TRBJ2-2; 10 bases agree with TRBD1. This CDR3 comprises 17 residues. Germline CDR1 SGHRS, CDR2 YFSETQ. With V trimmed by 5 bases and J by 6 bases, 13 bases remained unmatched. The CDR3 bases are TGCGCCAGCAGTGTCGAGCGAGGGACAGGGGTAGCCGGGGAGCTGTTTTTT. This gives the protein CASSVERGTGVAGELFF.

This sequence joins TRBV28 and TRBJ1-5; TRBD1 might be the D (6 bases). This CDR3 is built from 15 residues. The ends were cut back, 8 bases at V and 4 bases at J, with 18 bases in the middle. Germline V CDR1 and CDR2: MDHEN, SYDVKM. CDR3 sequence (DNA): TGTGCCAGCGGATTACAGGGCCTTGGTAATCAGCCCCAGCATTTT. Its translation is CASGLQGLGNQPQHF.

The genes are TRBV18 and TRBJ1-4, with D uncertain. Germline loops: CDR1 KGHSH, CDR2 LQKENI. V lost 2 bases, J lost 8 bases, and 12 bases lay in between. The length of the CDR3 is 14 residues. The DNA for the CDR3 is TGTGCCAGCTCACCAGTTACTTCTGGGGAAAAACTGTTTTTT. The encoded protein is CASSPVTSGEKLFF.

The chain recombines TRBV9 with TRBJ1-1; perhaps TRBD1 as D (5 bases). Between the trimmed V and J ends, which lost 0 bases and 1 base, there was a span of 13 bases. Germline lookup yields CDR1 SGDLS and CDR2 YYNGEE. This CDR3 comprises 16 residues. CDR3 DNA sequence: TGTGCCAGCAGCGTAGGTATAGGGGCGGGGAACACTGAAGCTTTCTTT. Amino acid sequence: CASSVGIGAGNTEAFF.

V gene TRBV19 combines with J gene TRBJ1-5; maybe TRBD1 (6 bases). Germline V lookup: CDR1 LNHDA, CDR2 SQIVND (reference sequence). There are 15 residues in the CDR3. Trimming took 5 bases from V and 4 from J, leaving 15 bases between them. Here the CDR3 DNA reads TGTGCCAGTAGTCCCCCAGGGACAACAAATCAGCCCCAGCATTTT. Protein product: CASSPPGTTNQPQHF.

V usage is TRBV24-1 and J usage is TRBJ1-5; 8 bases are a match to TRBD1. CDR1 is KGHDR, CDR2 SFDVKD, per germline. The length of the CDR3 is 15 residues. V shed 3 bases, J shed 1 base, and the junction held 1 base outside the gene matches. In DNA, the CDR3 is TGTGCCACCAGTGATCAGGGGGCAAGCAATCAGCCCCAGCATTTT. This gives the protein CATSDQGASNQPQHF.

CDR3 region: CASTGIVTFF. In DNA, the CDR3 is TGTGCCAGCACCGGGATAGTAACTTTCTTT. The chain employs TRBV19 and TRBJ1-1; D is ambiguous. This CDR3 is 10 amino acids long. Germline V CDR1 and CDR2: LNHDA, SQIVND (reference sequence). The V and J ends lost 9 bases and 12 bases respectively, with 14 bases between them.

The chain couples TRBV14 to TRBJ2-7; TRBD1 aligns across 10 bases. Germline V gene lookup returns CDR1 SGHDN and CDR2 FVKESK. V lost 5 bases to trimming and J lost 4 bases; unmatched junction nucleotides: 5. The CDR3 loop spans 14 amino acids. CDR3 in amino acids: CASSFGTGVYEQYF. CDR3 in DNA: TGTGCCAGCAGCTTCGGGACAGGGGTTTACGAGCAGTACTTC.

The gene calls are TRBV10-2 and TRBJ1-5; unclear D gene. CDR1 is WSHSY and CDR2 is SAAADI in the germline V gene. The germline V and J ends were trimmed by 5 bases and 5 bases, with 10 bases remaining between them. CDR3 length: 13 residues. The CDR3, as DNA: TGCGCCAGCAGTTCAGAGGCTTATCAGCCCCAGCATTTT. This gives the protein CASSSEAYQPQHF.

The V and J genes are TRBV2 and TRBJ1-1; the match to TRBD1 covers 12 bases. V lost 8 bases to trimming and J lost 10 bases; unmatched junction nucleotides: 5. The CDR3 is made up of 12 amino acids. Germline-derived CDR1 and CDR2 are SNHLY and FYNNEI. In DNA, the CDR3 is TGTGCCAGCGCCCGGGACAGGGGGCCAGCTTTCTTT. Translated: CASARDRGPAFF.

The chain combines TRBV28 with TRBJ1-5, with D unresolved. CDR3 size: 14 residues. The V gene's germline CDR1 is MDHEN and CDR2 SYDVKM. V shed 7 bases and J shed 2 bases, with 12 bases lying between them. The CDR3 region has the DNA TGTGCCAGCACCGGTGTTGGGGGCAATCAGCCCCAGCATTTT. As protein: CASTGVGGNQPQHF.

This chain links TRBV11-1 with TRBJ2-2, with a possible D match to TRBD2 (7 bases). V gave up 5 bases and J gave up 5 bases, with 12 bases separating them. In germline, CDR1 is SGHAT, CDR2 FQDESV (reference sequence). The CDR3 loop spans 14 amino acids. In DNA form, the CDR3 reads TGTGCCAGCAGCCTGGGGGGGGCAACCGGGGAGCTGTTTTTT. Its protein product is CASSLGGATGELFF.

The genes are TRBV7-3 and TRBJ1-1, with unresolved D. Germline assignment: CDR1 SGHTA and CDR2 FQGTGA. Trimming stripped 5 bases from V and 8 bases from J, with 18 bases between. CDR3 length: 14 amino acids. The CDR3 here is CASSPNGPAPEAFF. CDR3 DNA: TGTGCCAGCAGCCCTAACGGGCCGGCGCCAGAAGCTTTCTTT.

The V gene is TRBV5-1, the J gene TRBJ1-1; 7 bases align to TRBD1. The V gene end was trimmed by 0 bases and the J gene end by 4 bases; junction bases not matched to a gene: 12. The CDR3 totals 17 residues. CDR1 is SGHRS, CDR2 YFSETQ, per germline. CDR3 nucleotide sequence: TGCGCCAGCAGCTTGGGGGACAGCCTGATTTGGGGCACTGAAGCTTTCTTT. Residues: CASSLGDSLIWGTEAFF.

A remark on this clone: This may arise from a read error, as a much more abundant clone is one base away. The genes are TRBV5-1 and TRBJ1-1; D is undetermined. The CDR3 sequence is 13 residues long. Deletions cut 0 bases from V and 0 bases from J, with 3 bases between. Germline V gives CDR1 SGHRS, CDR2 YFSETQ. In nucleotides, the CDR3 is TGCGCCAGCAGCTTGGACCTGAACACTGAAGCTTTCTTT. Translation: CASSLDLNTEAFF. Drawing the rest from reference TRBV5-1 and TRBJ1-1, the complete variable domain is KAGVTQTPRYLIKTRGQQVTLSCSPISGHRSVSWYQQTPGQGLQFLFEYFSETQRNKGNFPGRFSGRQFSNSRSEMNVSTLELGDSALYLCASSLDLNTEAFFGQGTRLTVV.

In the case of this clone: Other DNA sequences in this specimen translate into the identical CDR3. The CDR3 DNA sequence: TGTGCCAGCAGCCAAGTGTCCGAGCAGTACTTC. Translation: CASSQVSEQYF. This chain uses TRBV3-1 (or the pseudogene TRBV3-2) with TRBJ2-7; D is uncertain. The CDR3 runs 11 residues. Germline V gene lookup returns CDR1 LGHDT and CDR2 YNNKEL (reference sequence). Trimming removed 1 base from V and 6 bases from J, with 4 bases in between.

The chain employs TRBV28 and TRBJ1-2; D gene unclear. CDR1 is MDHEN, CDR2 SYDVKM, per germline. Trimming cost V 5 bases and J 2 bases, with 15 bases left between them. The CDR3 runs to 15 residues. CDR3 nucleotide sequence: TGTGCCAGCAGTCTCAGACTCTCCGGGAACTATGGCTACACCTTC. This sequence encodes CASSLRLSGNYGYTF.

This clone was seen a single time. The gene calls are TRBV28 and TRBJ1-4; D not certain. V gave up 5 bases and J gave up 6 bases, with 13 bases separating them. This CDR3 is built from 14 residues. Germline values: CDR1 MDHEN, CDR2 SYDVKM. Here the CDR3 DNA reads TGTGCCAGCAGTAGATCGGGATATGATGAAAAACTGTTTTTT. The encoded protein is CASSRSGYDEKLFF.

The rearrangement joins TRBV4-1 to TRBJ1-1; D ambiguous. Germline V gene lookup returns CDR1 MGHRA and CDR2 YSYEKL. This CDR3 is 16 amino acids long. Deletions cut 1 base from V and 0 bases from J, with 12 bases between. The CDR3 here is CASSQVYLRLNTEAFF. The CDR3 nucleotides are TGCGCCAGCAGCCAAGTCTATCTACGGTTGAACACTGAAGCTTTCTTT.

In this sample, this clone turned up once. The chain uses TRBV18 and TRBJ1-1, with unresolved D. The CDR3 loop spans 14 amino acids. Deletions cut 2 bases from V and 0 bases from J, with 7 bases between. CDR1 is KGHSH, CDR2 LQKENI, per germline. CDR3 loop: CASSPGEMNTEAFF. DNA for the CDR3: TGTGCCAGCTCACCAGGGGAGATGAACACTGAAGCTTTCTTT. The full variable domain, with the rest looked up from reference TRBV18 and TRBJ1-1, is NAGVMQNPRHLVRRRGQEARLRCSPMKGHSHVYWYRQLPEEGLKFMVYLQKENIIDESGMPKERFSAEFPKEGPSILRIQQVVRGDSAAYFCASSPGEMNTEAFFGQGTRLTVV.

This clone appeared a single time. This chain joins TRBV3-1 (or the pseudogene TRBV3-2) and TRBJ1-5, with D perhaps matching TRBD1 (5 bases). CDR1 LGHDT and CDR2 YNNKEL come from the germline V gene (reference sequence). This CDR3 comprises 14 residues. V shed 5 bases and J shed 9 bases, with 17 bases lying between them. CDR3 nucleotides: TGTGCCAGCAGCGGGGGGACCGTTGCGGGGCCCCAGCATTTT. It yields the protein CASSGGTVAGPQHF.

The chain has TRBV15 and TRBJ2-1; a weak D match, TRBD1 (6 bases). The CDR3 contains 15 residues. Germline-derived CDR1 and CDR2 are LNHNV and YYDKDF (reference sequence). The V and J ends lost 9 bases and 1 base respectively, with 16 bases between them. The CDR3, as DNA: TGTGCCACTACCCACAGGGCGGGTTCCTACAATGAGCAGTTCTTC. Translating gives CATTHRAGSYNEQFF.

This clone was seen a handful of times. The V gene is TRBV6-2 or TRBV6-3, the J gene TRBJ1-6, with a tentative D call TRBD1 (6 bases). Germline V gene lookup returns CDR1 MNHEY and CDR2 SVGEGT. Trimming took off 3 bases at V and 6 bases at J, with 15 bases between the two ends. This CDR3 is 16 amino acids long. The CDR3 is CASSYPPGHINSPLHF. CDR3 bases: TGTGCCAGCAGTTATCCTCCGGGACATATTAATTCACCCCTCCACTTT.

This sequence joins TRBV11-2 and TRBJ1-2; D remains ambiguous. This CDR3 region has 13 residues. V was clipped by 3 bases and J by 8 bases, with 13 bases between them. Looked up from germline, CDR1 is SGHAT and CDR2 is FQNNGV. CDR3 amino acids: CASSFRVEGGYTF. CDR3 sequence (DNA): TGTGCCAGCAGCTTCCGGGTAGAGGGAGGCTACACCTTC. Variable domain in full (rest from reference TRBV11-2 and TRBJ1-2): EAGVAQSPRYKIIEKRQSVAFWCNPISGHATLYWYQQILGQGPKLLIQFQNNGVVDDSQLPKDRFSAERLKGVDSTLKIQPAKLEDSAVYLCASSFRVEGGYTFGSGTRLTVV.

The rearrangement links TRBV12-1 to TRBJ1-4. TRBV12-1 is marked as a pseudogene. The CDR3 loop spans 15 amino acids. The CDR3: CASMAQGRKLAWGFF. The CDR3 DNA is TGTGCCAGCATGGCCCAGGGGAGGAAACTGGCCTGGGGGTTTTTT.

This sequence joins TRBV19 and TRBJ2-7, with no clear D. This CDR3 comprises 13 residues. Germline V gene lookup returns CDR1 LNHDA and CDR2 SQIVND (reference sequence). Between the trimmed V and J ends, which lost 5 bases and 7 bases, there was a span of 15 bases. The CDR3 sequence: CASSDLSSGEQYF. CDR3 DNA sequence: TGTGCCAGTAGTGACCTTAGTAGTGGAGAGCAGTACTTC.